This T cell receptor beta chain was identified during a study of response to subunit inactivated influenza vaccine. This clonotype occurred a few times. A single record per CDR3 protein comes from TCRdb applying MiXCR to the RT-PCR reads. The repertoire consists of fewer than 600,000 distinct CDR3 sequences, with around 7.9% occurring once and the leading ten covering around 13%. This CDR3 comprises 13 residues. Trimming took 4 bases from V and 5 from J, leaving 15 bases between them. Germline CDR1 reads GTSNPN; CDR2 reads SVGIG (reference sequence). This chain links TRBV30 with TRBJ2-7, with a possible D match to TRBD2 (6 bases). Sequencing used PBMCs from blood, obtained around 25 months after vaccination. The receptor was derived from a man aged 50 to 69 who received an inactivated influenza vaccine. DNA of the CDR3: TGTGCCTGGAAGGAGCGGGTCGTCCACGAGCAGTACTTC. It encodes CAWKERVVHEQYF.